Listed here is a single T cell receptor beta chain. The antigen is undetermined. The data were taken from a study of shared clonotypes between healthy human individuals. Findings of the study overall: Apart from blood, nothing was sampled; tissue repertoires likely differ.

This CDR3 is 12 amino acids long. Germline V gene data show CDR1 as MGHRA and CDR2 as YSYEKL. V lost 4 bases and J lost 11; bases outside the gene matches: 5. Assay execution took place at the deep level. Sequencing used immunoSEQ multiplex PCR; TCRdb keeps in-frame clones, though not all of them. The sample carries about 2 million clones, roughly 95% recorded once. Terminally differentiated effector memory CD45RA+ cells were excluded from the naive CD8 cells, which were CD45RO-negative and positively selected for CCR7. The material sequenced was naive CD8+ T cells sorted from blood. The J gene is TRBJ2-3, the V gene TRBV4-1, with 8 positions matching TRBD2. The source of this sequence is a man aged 18 to 30 in good health. CDR3 bases: TGCGCCAGCAGCCCCCGGGGGGGCGAGCAGTATTTT. Translation: CASSPRGGEQYF.